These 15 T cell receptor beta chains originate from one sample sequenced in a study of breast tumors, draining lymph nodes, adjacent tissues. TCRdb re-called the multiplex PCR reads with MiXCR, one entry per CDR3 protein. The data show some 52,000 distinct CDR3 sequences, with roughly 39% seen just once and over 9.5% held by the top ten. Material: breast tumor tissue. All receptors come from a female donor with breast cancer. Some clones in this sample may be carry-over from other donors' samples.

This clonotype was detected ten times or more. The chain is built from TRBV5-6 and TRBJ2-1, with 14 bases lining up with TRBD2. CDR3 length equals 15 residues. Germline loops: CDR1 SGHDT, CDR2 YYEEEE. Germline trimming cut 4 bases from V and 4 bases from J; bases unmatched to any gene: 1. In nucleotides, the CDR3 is TGTGCCAGCAGCCGACTAGCGGGAGGGTACAATGAGCAGTTCTTC. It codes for CASSRLAGGYNEQFF. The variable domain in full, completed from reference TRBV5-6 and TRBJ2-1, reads DAGVTQSPTHLIKTRGQQVTLRCSPKSGHDTVSWYQQALGQGPQFIFQYYEEEERQRGNFPDRFSGHQFPNYSSELNVNALLLGDSALYLCASSRLAGGYNEQFFGPGTRLTVL.

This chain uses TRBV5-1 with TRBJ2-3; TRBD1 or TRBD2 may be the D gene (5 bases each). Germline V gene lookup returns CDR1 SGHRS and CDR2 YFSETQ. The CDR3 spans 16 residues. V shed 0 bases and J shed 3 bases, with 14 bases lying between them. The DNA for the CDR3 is TGCGCCAGCAGCTTGGCATGGCCTGGGGGAACAGATACGCAGTATTTT. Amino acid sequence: CASSLAWPGGTDTQYF.

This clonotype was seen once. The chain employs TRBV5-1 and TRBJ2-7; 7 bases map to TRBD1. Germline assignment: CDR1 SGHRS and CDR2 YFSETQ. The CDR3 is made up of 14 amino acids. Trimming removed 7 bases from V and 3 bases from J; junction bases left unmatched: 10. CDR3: CASSTQGTVYEQYF. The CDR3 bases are TGCGCCAGCTCTACTCAAGGGACAGTCTACGAGCAGTACTTC.

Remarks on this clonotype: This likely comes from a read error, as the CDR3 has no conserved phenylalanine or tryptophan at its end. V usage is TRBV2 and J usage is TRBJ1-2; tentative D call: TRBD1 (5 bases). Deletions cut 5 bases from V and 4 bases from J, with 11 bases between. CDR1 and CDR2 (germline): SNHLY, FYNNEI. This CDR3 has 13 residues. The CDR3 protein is CASSTQGSYGYTL. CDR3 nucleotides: TGTGCCAGCAGTACCCAGGGCTCCTATGGCTACACCCTC.

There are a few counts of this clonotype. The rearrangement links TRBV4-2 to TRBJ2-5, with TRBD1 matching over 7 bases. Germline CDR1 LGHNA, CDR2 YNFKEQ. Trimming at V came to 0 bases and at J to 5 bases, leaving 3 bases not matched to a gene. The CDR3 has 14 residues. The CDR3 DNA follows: TGTGCCAGCAGCCAAGATATACAGGGGGAGACCCAGTACTTC. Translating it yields CASSQDIQGETQYF.

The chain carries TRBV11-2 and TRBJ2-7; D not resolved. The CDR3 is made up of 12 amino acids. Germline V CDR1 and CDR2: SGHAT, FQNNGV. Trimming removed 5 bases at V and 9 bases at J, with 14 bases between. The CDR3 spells CASSPPEYRQYF. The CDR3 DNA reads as TGTGCCAGCAGCCCCCCCGAGTATCGGCAGTACTTC.

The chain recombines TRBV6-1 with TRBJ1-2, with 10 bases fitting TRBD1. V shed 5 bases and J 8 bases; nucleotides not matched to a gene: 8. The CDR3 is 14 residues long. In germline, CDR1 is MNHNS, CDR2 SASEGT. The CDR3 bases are TGTGCCAGCAGTCAGGACAGGGGGATCGGCGGCTACACCTTC. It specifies CASSQDRGIGGYTF.

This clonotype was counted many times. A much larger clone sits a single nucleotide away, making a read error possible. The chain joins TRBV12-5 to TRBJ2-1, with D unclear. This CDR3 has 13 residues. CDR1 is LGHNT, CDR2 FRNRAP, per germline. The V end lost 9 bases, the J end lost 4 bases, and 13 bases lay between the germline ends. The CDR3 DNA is TGTGCTAGCTTGGACGCCCCATACAATGAGCAGTTCTTC. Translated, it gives CASLDAPYNEQFF.

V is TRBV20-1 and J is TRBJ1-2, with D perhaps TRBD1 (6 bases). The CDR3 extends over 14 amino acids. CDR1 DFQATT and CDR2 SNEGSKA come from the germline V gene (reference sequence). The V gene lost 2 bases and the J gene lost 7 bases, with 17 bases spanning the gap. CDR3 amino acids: CSARRQGNLVGYTF. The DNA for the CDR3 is TGCAGTGCTAGACGGCAGGGGAATTTGGTTGGCTACACCTTC.

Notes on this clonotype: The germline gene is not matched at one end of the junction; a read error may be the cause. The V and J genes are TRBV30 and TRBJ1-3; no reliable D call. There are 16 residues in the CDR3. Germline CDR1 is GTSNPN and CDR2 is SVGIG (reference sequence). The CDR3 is CTWSVLRRPSGNTIYF. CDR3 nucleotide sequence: TGTACCTGGAGTGTATTACGAAGACCCTCTGGAAACACCATATATTTT. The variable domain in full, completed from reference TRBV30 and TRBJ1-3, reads SQTIHQWPATLVQPVGSPLSLECTVEGTSNPNLYWYRQAAGRGLQLLFYSVGIGQISSEVPQNLSASRPQDRQFILSSKKLLLSDSGFYLCTWSVLRRPSGNTIYFGEGSWLTVV.

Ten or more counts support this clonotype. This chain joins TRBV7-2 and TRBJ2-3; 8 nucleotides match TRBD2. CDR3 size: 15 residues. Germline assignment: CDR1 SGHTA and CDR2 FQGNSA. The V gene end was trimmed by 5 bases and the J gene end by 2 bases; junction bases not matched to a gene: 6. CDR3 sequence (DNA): TGTGCCAGCAGCCCTACCGGACTAGCCACAGATACGCAGTATTTT. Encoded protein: CASSPTGLATDTQYF.

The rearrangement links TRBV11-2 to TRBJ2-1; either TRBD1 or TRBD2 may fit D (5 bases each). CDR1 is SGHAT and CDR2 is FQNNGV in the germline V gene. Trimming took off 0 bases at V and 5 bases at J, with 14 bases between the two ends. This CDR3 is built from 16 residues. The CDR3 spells CASSLEGASPHNEQFF. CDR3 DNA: TGTGCCAGCAGCTTAGAAGGGGCTAGCCCACACAATGAGCAGTTCTTC. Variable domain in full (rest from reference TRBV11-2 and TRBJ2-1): EAGVAQSPRYKIIEKRQSVAFWCNPISGHATLYWYQQILGQGPKLLIQFQNNGVVDDSQLPKDRFSAERLKGVDSTLKIQPAKLEDSAVYLCASSLEGASPHNEQFFGPGTRLTVL.

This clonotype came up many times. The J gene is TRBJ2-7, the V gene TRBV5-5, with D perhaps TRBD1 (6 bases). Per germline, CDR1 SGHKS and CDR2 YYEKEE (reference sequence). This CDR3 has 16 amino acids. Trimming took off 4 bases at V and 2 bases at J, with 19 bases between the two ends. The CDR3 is CASSGVRGQETYEQYF. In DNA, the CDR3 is TGTGCCAGCAGCGGCGTCAGGGGCCAGGAAACCTACGAGCAGTACTTC.

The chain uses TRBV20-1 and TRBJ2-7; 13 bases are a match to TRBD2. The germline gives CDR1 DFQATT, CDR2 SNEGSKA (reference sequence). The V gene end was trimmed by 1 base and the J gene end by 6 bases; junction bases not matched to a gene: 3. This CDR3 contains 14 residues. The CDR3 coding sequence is TGCAGTGCTAGAGGGACTAGCGGGAGTGGCGAGCAGTACTTC. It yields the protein CSARGTSGSGEQYF.

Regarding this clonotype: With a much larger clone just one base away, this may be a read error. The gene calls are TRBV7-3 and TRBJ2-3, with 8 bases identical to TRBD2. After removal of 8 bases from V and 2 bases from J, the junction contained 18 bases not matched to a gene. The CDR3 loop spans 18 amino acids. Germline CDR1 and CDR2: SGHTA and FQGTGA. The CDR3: CASSPLLPAGANTDTQYF. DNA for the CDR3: TGTGCCAGCTCACCTTTGCTCCCAGCGGGAGCGAACACAGATACGCAGTATTTT.